A selection of T cell receptor beta chains follows, all from one sample in a study of blood T cells in healthy people across ages. MiXCR, run by TCRdb on the 5' RACE reads, gives a single entry per CDR3 protein. The sample has hundreds of thousands of distinct CDR3 sequences; roughly 50% are singletons. The sequenced sample consisted of blood. All receptors come from a man younger than 45 in good health. The CDR3 runs from the conserved cysteine through the conserved F or W. D genes are given only for firm matches. Expanded clones get a size class; other rows say once, few or many, or leave the size out.

D,J,V,size,DNA,CDR3
-,TRBJ2-5,TRBV7-2,-,TGTGCCAGCAGTCCTCAGCTCCGCCAAGAGACCCAGTACTTC,CASSPQLRQETQYF
TRBD2,TRBJ2-1,TRBV7-3,few,TGTGCCAGCAGCCCAGTCAAGTCTAGCGGCTACAATGAGCAGTTCTTC,CASSPVKSSGYNEQFF
-,TRBJ1-1,TRBV7-2,few,TGTGCCAGCAGCTTATTGGTCGGGCGTGAAGCTTTCTTT,CASSLLVGREAFF
TRBD2,TRBJ2-7,TRBV20-1,-,TGCAGTGCTAGAGTCGGTGGAGCGGGAGTTTCCCAAATATTCAACGAGCAGTACTTC,CSARVGGAGVSQIFNEQYF
-,TRBJ1-4,TRBV13,-,TGTGCCAGCAGCTTTTTTGATGAAAAACTGTTTTTT,CASSFFDEKLFF
TRBD2,TRBJ2-5,TRBV3-1,-,TGTGCCAGCAGCGCGGGACTAGCGGTCCTCCTAGCGGAGACCCAGTACTTC,CASSAGLAVLLAETQYF
TRBD1,TRBJ2-1,TRBV18,-,TGTGCCAGCTCACCTACAGGGGGACTGCTACAAGAGACCCAGTTCTTC,CASSPTGGLLQETQFF
-,TRBJ2-1,TRBV5-6,-,TGTGCCAGCAGCTCGGGGGCTGACAGGAACAATGAGCAGTTCTTC,CASSSGADRNNEQFF
TRBD1,TRBJ1-6,TRBV12-3/TRBV12-4,-,TGTGCCAGCAGTGGACAGGGGGCAAGGTATAATTCACCCCTCCACTTT,CASSGQGARYNSPLHF
-,TRBJ2-4,TRBV7-2,few,TGTGCCAGCAGCACCGTCCCCCCAGACGGGTCCAAAAACATTCAGTACTTC,CASSTVPPDGSKNIQYF
TRBD2,TRBJ2-3,TRBV4-1,-,TGCGCCAGCAGCCAAGCGGGCGGAGCGGGGGCTTTAGATACGCAGTATTTT,CASSQAGGAGALDTQYF
TRBD2,TRBJ2-1,TRBV6-1,-,TGTGCCAGCTCGACTTTGGGAGGGAGTGAATCCAATGAGCAGTTCTTC,CASSTLGGSESNEQFF